This TCR beta chain comes out of a study of vaccination and CD4 T cells after COVID-19 (dated by TCRdb to the early 2020s). In the study overall: Convalescent patients had a positive SARS-CoV-2 result on nasal swab PCR, and of these patients, several had mild disease and one had severe disease. The convalescent cohort included six males and four females, with two Hispanic individuals, seven Caucasians, two Asians and one multiracial person. Participants received two doses of either the Pfizer-BioNTech BNT162b2 vaccine (n=8) or the Moderna mRNA-1273 vaccine (n=2). Post-COVID blood samples from convalescent patients were collected a median of roughly 100 days after diagnosis, with a range of 35 to 161 days. The time from the second vaccine dose to post-vaccine blood sampling had a median of around 72 days and ranged from 14 to 241 days. Culture stimuli were overlapping spike peptide pools from SARS-CoV-2 and from the common cold coronaviruses HCoV-NL63, HCoV-OC43 and HCoV-229E. Control cultures used a CEFX viral epitope pool as positive control, an HIV-1 Nef peptide pool as negative control, or no peptide. The spike-specific CD4+ TCR repertoire was compared before and after mRNA vaccination in 10 COVID-19 convalescent patients and a handful of infection-naive healthy vaccine recipients. Summary of the overall study and its limitations: Only a relatively small number of convalescent patients were included in the study, and early timepoints following natural infection were not analyzed. An increase in the median number of SARS-CoV-2-reactive clonotypes from 21 after infection to some 38 after vaccination was observed, but the change was not found to be significant. In convalescent patients, nearly all vaccine-specific clones (304 of 307) were found to be mono-reactive for SARS-CoV-2 spike rather than cross-reactive with common cold coronaviruses. In convalescent patients, a median roughly 88% of post-vaccine SARS-CoV-2-reactive clones were detected only after vaccination, suggesting vaccine-specific priming.

A remark on this clonotype: The antigen this receptor binds is unknown. No much larger clonotype is one base removed from it; base qualities were not supplied.

A distance of 14 bases separates the germline ends of V and J, which lose 8 bases and 4 bases respectively. Inclusive of the bounding cysteine and phenylalanine, the CDR3 is 13 residues long. Just the 39-base CDR3 DNA is kept, in frame starting at base 1. The germline V gene sets CDR1 to SNHLY and CDR2 to FYNNEI. Libraries came from PCR. DNA from cultured CD4+ T cells was subjected to TCR sequencing with the Oncomine TCR Beta short-read assay at the Johns Hopkins FTIC core. The QIAamp micro DNA kit was used to extract genomic DNA from the cultured CD4+ T cells. The Oncomine TCR Beta libraries from cultured CD4+ T cells were pooled using unique dual indexes and then sequenced on an Illumina iSeq 100. On the authors' methods: Non-productive sequences were removed, and CDR3s not starting with C, not ending with F or W, or shorter than 7 amino acids were discarded. The MANAFEST web application identified antigen-specific clonotypes by comparing peptide-stimulated wells against reference wells and other culture wells. An FDR below 0.05, an odds ratio above 5, and a productive frequency above 0.1% in at least two of three replicate wells were required for clones to be considered positive. A clonotype counted as cross-reactive if it showed significant expansion both in the SARS-CoV-2 spike wells and in at least one common cold coronavirus spike condition. Similarity between CDR3 sequences was evaluated in R version 3.6.1 using Levenshtein distances (stringdist) and unrooted phylogenetic trees (ape). TCRdb reanalyzed the raw reads on its own, using fastp at Q25 for trimming and MiXCR for clone calling, and kept in-frame beta chains. Entries that share a CDR3 protein sequence are merged under the most common genes and DNA. These V and J calls originate from TCRdb's pipeline instead of the authors' own analysis. Present in this sample are about 12,000 distinct CDR3 sequences, about 50% of which were seen just once. The ten top clones hold about a fifth of the sample.

The label giving this sample's treatment or condition can be read as: approximately 11-day PBMC culture with coronavirus spike peptide pools or control peptides (ViraFEST assay). To expand antigen-specific T cells with peptide pools and then pick out the expanded clonotypes through TCR sequencing, the study relied on the ViraFEST assay. The convalescent patients' positive SARS-CoV-2 PCR tests fell between March and December 2020, which was before the Alpha, Beta and Delta variants emerged in the United States. Each well held under 2.5 million PBMCs cultured in IMDM containing about 5% human AB serum and roughly 10 IU/ml IL-2, with approximately 9.2 ug/ml peptide pools added. On days 3 and 7, half of the culture medium was replaced with fresh IL-2-containing medium. After around 11 days of culture, CD4+ T cells were isolated by negative selection using the EasySep CD4+ T cell isolation kit. PBMCs were separated from whole blood using Ficoll-Paque Plus gradient centrifugation and then either used fresh or cryopreserved at -140C. Culture conditions were generally each tested in triplicate wells.

The chain is assembled from TRBV2 and TRBJ1-1; the D gene is possibly TRBD1, with 5 bases matching. This clonotype was obtained from a human donor who had recovered from COVID-19. The sequencing sample was made of CD4+ T cells from blood, cultured in vitro. The CDR3 sequence is CASGPGWGTEAFF. The DNA sequence is as follows: TGTGCCAGCGGTCCAGGGTGGGGCACTGAAGCTTTCTTT.